This TCR beta chain was sequenced in a study of CD8 T cells in ankylosing spondylitis. The CDR3 consists of 15 residues. Germline V gene lookup returns CDR1 SGHTA and CDR2 FQGNSA. The germline V and J ends were trimmed by 0 bases and 7 bases, with 12 bases remaining between them. Quantitative 5'-RACE was performed with molecular barcodes, and it yielded the TCR beta libraries. One entry per CDR3 protein, called by TCRdb with MiXCR from the 5' RACE reads. The table shows approximately 210,000 distinct CDR3 sequences, with around 13% occurring only once. This chain joins TRBV7-2 and TRBJ2-2, with D tentatively TRBD1 or TRBD2 (5 bases each). The TCR was taken from a male donor with ankylosing spondylitis or in good health (not recorded which). Material: blood, either unsorted or a sorted T cell fraction (not recorded which). CDR3 sequence: CASSLALGPDGELFF. CDR3 coding DNA: TGTGCCAGCAGCTTAGCGCTGGGACCGGACGGGGAGCTGTTTTTT.